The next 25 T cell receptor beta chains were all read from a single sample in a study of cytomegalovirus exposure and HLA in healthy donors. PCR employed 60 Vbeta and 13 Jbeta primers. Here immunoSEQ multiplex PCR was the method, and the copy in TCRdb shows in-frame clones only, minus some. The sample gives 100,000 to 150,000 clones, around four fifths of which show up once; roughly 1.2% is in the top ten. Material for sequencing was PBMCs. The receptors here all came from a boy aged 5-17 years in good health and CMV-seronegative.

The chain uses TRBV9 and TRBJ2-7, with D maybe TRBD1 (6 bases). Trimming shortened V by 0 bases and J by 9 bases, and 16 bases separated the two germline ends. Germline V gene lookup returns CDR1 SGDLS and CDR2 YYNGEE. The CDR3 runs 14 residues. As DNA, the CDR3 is TGTGCCAGCAGCGTAGAGGACAGTCCCTGGGGGCAGTACTTC. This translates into CASSVEDSPWGQYF.

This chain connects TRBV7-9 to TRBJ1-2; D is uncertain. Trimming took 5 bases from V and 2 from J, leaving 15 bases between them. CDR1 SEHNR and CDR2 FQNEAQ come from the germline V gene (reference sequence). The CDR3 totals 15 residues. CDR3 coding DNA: TGTGCCAGCAGCCCATGGGGAGCTTTAAACTATGGCTACACCTTC. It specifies CASSPWGALNYGYTF.

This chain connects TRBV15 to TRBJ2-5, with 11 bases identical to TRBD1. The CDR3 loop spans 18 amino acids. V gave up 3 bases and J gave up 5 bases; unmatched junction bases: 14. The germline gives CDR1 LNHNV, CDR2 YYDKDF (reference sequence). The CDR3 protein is CATSSRDGQGAFGETQYF. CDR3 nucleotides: TGTGCCACCAGCAGTAGAGATGGACAGGGGGCTTTTGGGGAGACCCAGTACTTC.

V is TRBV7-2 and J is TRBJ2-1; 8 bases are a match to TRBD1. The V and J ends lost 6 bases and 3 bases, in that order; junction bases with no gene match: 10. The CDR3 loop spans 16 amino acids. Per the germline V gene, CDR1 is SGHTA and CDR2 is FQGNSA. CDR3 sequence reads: CASRPFGQGNYNEQFF. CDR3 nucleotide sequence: TGTGCCAGCAGGCCATTCGGACAGGGTAACTACAATGAGCAGTTCTTC. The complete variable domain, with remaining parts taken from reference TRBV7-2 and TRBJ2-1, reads GAGVSQSPSNKVTEKGKDVELRCDPISGHTALYWYRQSLGQGLEFLIYFQGNSAPDKSGLPSDRFSAERTGGSVSTLTIQRTQQEDSAVYLCASRPFGQGNYNEQFFGPGTRLTVL.

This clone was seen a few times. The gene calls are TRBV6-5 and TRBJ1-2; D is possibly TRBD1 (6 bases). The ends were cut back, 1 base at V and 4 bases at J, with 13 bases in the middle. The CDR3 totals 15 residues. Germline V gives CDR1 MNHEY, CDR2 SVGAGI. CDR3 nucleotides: TGTGCCAGCAGTTACTTGGACAGCCGATTCTATGGCTACACCTTC. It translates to CASSYLDSRFYGYTF.

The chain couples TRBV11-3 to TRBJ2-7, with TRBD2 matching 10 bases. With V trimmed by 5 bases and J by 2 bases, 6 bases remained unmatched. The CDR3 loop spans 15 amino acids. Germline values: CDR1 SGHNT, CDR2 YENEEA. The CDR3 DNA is TGTGCCAGCAGCACTGGACTAGCGGCCCCCTACGAGCAGTACTTC. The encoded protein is CASSTGLAAPYEQYF.

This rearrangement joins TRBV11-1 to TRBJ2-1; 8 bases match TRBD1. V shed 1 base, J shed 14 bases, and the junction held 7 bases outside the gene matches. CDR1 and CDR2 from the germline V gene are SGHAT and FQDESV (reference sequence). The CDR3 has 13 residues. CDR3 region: CASSLGLGQGKFF. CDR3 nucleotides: TGTGCCAGCAGCTTAGGCCTTGGACAGGGAAAGTTCTTC.

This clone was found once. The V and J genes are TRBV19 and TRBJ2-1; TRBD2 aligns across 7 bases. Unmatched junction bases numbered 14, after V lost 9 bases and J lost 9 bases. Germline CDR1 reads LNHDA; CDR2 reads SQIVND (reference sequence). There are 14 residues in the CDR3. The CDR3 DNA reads TGTGCCAGCCGGAGAGGGCGGGAGTGGGGTGAGCAGTTCTTC. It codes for CASRRGREWGEQFF.

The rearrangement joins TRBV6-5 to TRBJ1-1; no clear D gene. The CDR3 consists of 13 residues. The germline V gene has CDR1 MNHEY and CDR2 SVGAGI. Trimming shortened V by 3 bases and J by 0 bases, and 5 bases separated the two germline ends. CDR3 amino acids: CASSYNLNTEAFF. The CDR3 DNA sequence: TGTGCCAGCAGTTATAACTTGAACACTGAAGCTTTCTTT.

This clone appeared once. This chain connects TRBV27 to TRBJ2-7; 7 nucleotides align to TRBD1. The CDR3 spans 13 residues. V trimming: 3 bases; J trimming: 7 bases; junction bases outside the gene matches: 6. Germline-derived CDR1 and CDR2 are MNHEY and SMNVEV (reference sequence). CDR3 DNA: TGTGCCAGCAGTTTGGCGACAGGGCAAGAGCAGTACTTC. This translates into CASSLATGQEQYF.

CDR3 nucleotide sequence: TGTGCCAGCAAACAAGATTACGAGCAGTACTTC. Residues: CASKQDYEQYF. The chain employs TRBV6-1 and TRBJ2-7; unclear D gene. Germline-derived CDR1 and CDR2 are MNHNS and SASEGT. This CDR3 is 11 amino acids long. V was trimmed by 7 bases and J by 4 bases, leaving 8 bases between them.

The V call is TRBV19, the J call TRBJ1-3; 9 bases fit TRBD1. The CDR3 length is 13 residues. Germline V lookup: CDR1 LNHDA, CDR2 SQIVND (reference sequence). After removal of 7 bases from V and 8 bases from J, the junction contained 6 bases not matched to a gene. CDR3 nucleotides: TGTGCCAGTATTAGGGACAGGGTAGACACCATATATTTT. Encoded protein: CASIRDRVDTIYF.

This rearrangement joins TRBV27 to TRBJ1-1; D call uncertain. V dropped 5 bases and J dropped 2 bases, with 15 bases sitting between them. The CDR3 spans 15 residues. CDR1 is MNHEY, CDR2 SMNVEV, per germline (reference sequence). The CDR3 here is CASSTREELNTEAFF. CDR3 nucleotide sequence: TGTGCCAGCAGTACCCGAGAGGAGCTAAACACTGAAGCTTTCTTT.

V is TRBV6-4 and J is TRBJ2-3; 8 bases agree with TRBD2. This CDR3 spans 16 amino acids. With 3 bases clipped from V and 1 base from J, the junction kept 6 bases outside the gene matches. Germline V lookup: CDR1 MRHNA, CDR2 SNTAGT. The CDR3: CASSESSGGGTDTQYF. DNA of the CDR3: TGTGCCAGCAGTGAATCAAGCGGGGGTGGCACAGATACGCAGTATTTT.

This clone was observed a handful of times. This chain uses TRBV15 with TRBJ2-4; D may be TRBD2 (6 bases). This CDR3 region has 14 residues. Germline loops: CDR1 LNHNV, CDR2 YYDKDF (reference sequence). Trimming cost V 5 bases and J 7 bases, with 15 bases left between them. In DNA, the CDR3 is TGTGCCACCAGCGGCGGGACTGCCCCCAACATTCAGTACTTC. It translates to CATSGGTAPNIQYF.

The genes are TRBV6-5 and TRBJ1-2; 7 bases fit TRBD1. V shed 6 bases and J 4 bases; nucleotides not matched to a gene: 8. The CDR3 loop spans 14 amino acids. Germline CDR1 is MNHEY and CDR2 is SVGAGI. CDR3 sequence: CASREPGQSYGYTF. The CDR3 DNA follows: TGTGCCAGCAGGGAACCGGGACAGTCCTATGGCTACACCTTC.

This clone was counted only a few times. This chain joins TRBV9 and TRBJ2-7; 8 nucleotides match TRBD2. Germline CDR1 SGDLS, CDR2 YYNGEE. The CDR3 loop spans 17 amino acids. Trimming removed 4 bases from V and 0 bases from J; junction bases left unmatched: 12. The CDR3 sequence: CASSSRRSGTFSYEQYF. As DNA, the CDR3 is TGTGCCAGCAGCTCTCGGCGTAGCGGGACTTTCTCCTACGAGCAGTACTTC.

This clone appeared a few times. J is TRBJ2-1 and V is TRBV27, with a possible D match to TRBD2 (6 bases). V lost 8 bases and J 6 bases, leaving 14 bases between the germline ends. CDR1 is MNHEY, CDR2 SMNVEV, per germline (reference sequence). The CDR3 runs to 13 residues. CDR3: CASGELASNEQFF. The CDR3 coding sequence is TGTGCCAGCGGCGAACTAGCTTCCAATGAGCAGTTCTTC.

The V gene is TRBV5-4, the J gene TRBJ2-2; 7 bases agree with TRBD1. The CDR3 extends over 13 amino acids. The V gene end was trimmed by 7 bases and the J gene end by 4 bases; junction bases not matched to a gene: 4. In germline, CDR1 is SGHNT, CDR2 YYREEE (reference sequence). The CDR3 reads CASLGQPTGELFF. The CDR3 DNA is TGTGCCAGCTTGGGACAGCCCACCGGGGAGCTGTTTTTT.

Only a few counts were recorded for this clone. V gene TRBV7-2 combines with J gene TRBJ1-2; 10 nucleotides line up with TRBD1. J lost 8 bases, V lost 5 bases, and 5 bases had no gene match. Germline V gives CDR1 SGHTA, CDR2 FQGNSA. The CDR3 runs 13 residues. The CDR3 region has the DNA TGTGCCAGCAGCGTTGACAGGGGGCGAGGCTACACCTTC. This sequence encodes CASSVDRGRGYTF.

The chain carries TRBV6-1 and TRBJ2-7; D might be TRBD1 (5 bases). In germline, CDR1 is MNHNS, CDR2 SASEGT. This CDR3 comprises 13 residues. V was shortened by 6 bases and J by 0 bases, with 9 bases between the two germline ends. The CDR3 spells CASRGPSSYEQYF. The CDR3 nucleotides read TGTGCCAGCAGGGGGCCCAGCTCCTACGAGCAGTACTTC.

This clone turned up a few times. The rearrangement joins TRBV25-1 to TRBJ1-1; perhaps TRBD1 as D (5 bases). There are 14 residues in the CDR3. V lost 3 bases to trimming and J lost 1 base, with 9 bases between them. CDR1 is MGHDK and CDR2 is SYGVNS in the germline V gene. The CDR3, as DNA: TGTGCCAGCAGTGATACAGGTTCGAACACTGAAGCTTTCTTT. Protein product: CASSDTGSNTEAFF.

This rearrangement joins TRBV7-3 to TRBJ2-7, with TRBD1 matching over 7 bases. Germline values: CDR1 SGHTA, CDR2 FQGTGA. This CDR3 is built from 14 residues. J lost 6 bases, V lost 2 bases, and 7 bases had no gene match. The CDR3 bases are TGTGCCAGCAGCTTAGACAGGGATGCTCGCGAGCAGTACTTC. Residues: CASSLDRDAREQYF.

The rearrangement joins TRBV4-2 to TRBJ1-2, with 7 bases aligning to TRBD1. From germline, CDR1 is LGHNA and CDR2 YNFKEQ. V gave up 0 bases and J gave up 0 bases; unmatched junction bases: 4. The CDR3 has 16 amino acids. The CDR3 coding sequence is TGTGCCAGCAGCCAAGATCGCGGGACAGCTAACTATGGCTACACCTTC. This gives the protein CASSQDRGTANYGYTF.

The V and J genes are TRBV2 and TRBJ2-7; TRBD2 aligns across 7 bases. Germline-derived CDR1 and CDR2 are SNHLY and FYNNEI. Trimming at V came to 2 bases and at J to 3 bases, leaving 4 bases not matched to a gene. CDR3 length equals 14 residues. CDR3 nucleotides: TGTGCCAGCAGTGAACCTAGCGGAAACTACGAGCAGTACTTC. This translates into CASSEPSGNYEQYF.